This T cell receptor (beta chain) is drawn from a study of cytomegalovirus exposure and HLA in healthy donors. Germline CDR1 is WNHNN and CDR2 is SYGVQD (reference sequence). This CDR3 region has 15 residues. Trimming cost V 1 base and J 4 bases, with 13 bases left between them. Primers for the PCR totalled 60 Vbeta and 13 Jbeta. Generated by immunoSEQ multiplex PCR, the TCRdb table keeps only in-frame clones and is missing some. The sample holds some 120,000 clones; about 74% are singletons and the top ten take approximately 6.3%. The receptor was derived from a man aged 40-55 years in good health and CMV-seropositive. The gene calls are TRBV10-1 and TRBJ2-5; a weak D match, TRBD1 (6 bases). The source material was PBMCs. The CDR3 reads CASSELGHQGETQYF. CDR3 DNA sequence: TGCGCCAGCAGTGAGTTGGGACACCAAGGAGAGACCCAGTACTTC.